This TCR beta chain was recorded in a study of cytomegalovirus exposure and HLA in healthy donors. General observations from the study: Being productive about 87% or about 30% of the time was typical of most TCR beta V segments in an earlier analysis. Most observed TCR sequences were rare, whereas some public TCRs were detected in many donors. TCR beta sequences numbering 15,000 to 20,000 were associated with HLA alleles at 0.05 false discovery rate in a later analysis. CMV serostatus alone was available as immune exposure information.

With respect to this clone: What it binds is unknown.

The PCR had 60 Vbeta and 13 Jbeta primers. Profiled with immunoSEQ multiplex PCR; TCRdb holds only in-frame clones, not every one. The sample consists of 170,000 or so clones, about 80% of them appearing once. V lost 5 bases and J lost 3; bases outside the gene matches: 6. CDR1 and CDR2 (germline): MNHNY, SVGAGI (reference sequence). This CDR3 comprises 14 residues. J is TRBJ1-2 and V is TRBV6-6; 7 bases fit TRBD1. This receptor was identified in a woman aged 25 to 45 in good health and CMV-seronegative. Material: PBMCs. The CDR3 DNA sequence: TGTGCCAGCAGTCCGAGACAGGGTCACTATGGCTACACCTTC. Translation gives CASSPRQGHYGYTF.